These 18 T cell receptor beta chains originate from one sample sequenced in a study of cytotoxic CD8 clonotypes in ibrutinib-treated CLL. Method: immunoSEQ multiplex PCR; TCRdb's copy keeps in-frame clones and lacks some. The sample lists roughly 24,000 clones, just under 80% occurring once. The sample consisted of PBMCs, taken before ibrutinib treatment. The receptors originated from a human donor with chronic lymphocytic leukemia.

The V call is TRBV9, the J call TRBJ2-7; D tentatively reads TRBD1 or TRBD2 (5 bases each). The CDR3 length is 14 residues. Between the trimmed V and J ends, which lost 4 bases and 5 bases, there was a span of 16 bases. Germline CDR1 reads SGDLS; CDR2 reads YYNGEE. CDR3 sequence: CASSRGRYWHEQYF. The CDR3 bases are TGTGCCAGCAGCCGGGGACGGTATTGGCACGAGCAGTACTTC.

V and J are TRBV9 and TRBJ2-7; no reliable D call. The V gene lost 0 bases and the J gene lost 5 bases, with 18 bases spanning the gap. Germline values: CDR1 SGDLS, CDR2 YYNGEE. This CDR3 is built from 16 residues. CDR3 bases: TGTGCCAGCAGCGTAGGAACTTTAGAAACCGTCCACGAGCAGTACTTC. Translated, it gives CASSVGTLETVHEQYF.

V gene TRBV6-1 combines with J gene TRBJ2-7, with 10 bases identical to TRBD2. The length of the CDR3 is 16 residues. Germline CDR1 MNHNS, CDR2 SASEGT. V lost 2 bases to trimming and J lost 5 bases; unmatched junction nucleotides: 9. The CDR3 DNA sequence: TGTGCCAGCAGTGAATTTCTAGCGGGAGCCCATGACGAGCAGTACTTC. Protein product: CASSEFLAGAHDEQYF.

The chain has TRBV30 and TRBJ2-3; 10 bases are a match to TRBD2. The CDR3 sequence is 14 residues long. V lost 0 bases and J lost 13; bases outside the gene matches: 10. The germline CDR1 and CDR2 sequences are GTSNPN and SVGIG (reference sequence). The CDR3 sequence is CAWSVSGLASEEYF. The CDR3 nucleotides read TGTGCCTGGAGTGTCTCGGGACTAGCGTCAGAGGAGTATTTT.

This chain uses TRBV7-2 with TRBJ1-2, with a possible D match to TRBD1 (6 bases). This CDR3 is 18 amino acids long. Trimming stripped 5 bases from V and 3 bases from J, with 25 bases between. Per the germline V gene, CDR1 is SGHTA and CDR2 is FQGNSA. The CDR3 coding sequence is TGTGCCAGCAGCCCACGGTGGGGGGGCGGAGGCCTAGACTATGGCTACACCTTC. Protein sequence: CASSPRWGGGGLDYGYTF.

This clone was counted once. The CDR3: CASSLGAGVNEQFF. In DNA form, the CDR3 reads TGCGCCAGCAGCTTGGGAGCGGGAGTCAATGAGCAGTTCTTC. This chain connects TRBV5-1 to TRBJ2-1; 8 bases are shared with TRBD2. Germline CDR1 reads SGHRS; CDR2 reads YFSETQ. With V trimmed by 0 bases and J by 6 bases, 2 bases remained unmatched. The CDR3 spans 14 residues.

This clone is classed as medium-sized. The CDR3: CASSPIRLAYEQYF. The CDR3 coding sequence is TGTGCCAGCTCACCTATCAGACTGGCCTACGAGCAGTACTTC. The chain uses TRBV18 and TRBJ2-7, with unresolved D. Trimming took 3 bases from V and 2 from J, leaving 11 bases between them. The CDR3 loop spans 14 amino acids. Germline V lookup: CDR1 KGHSH, CDR2 LQKENI.

This clone turned up a few times. The chain uses TRBV6-5 and TRBJ1-5; the D is unclear. CDR1 is MNHEY and CDR2 is SVGAGI in the germline V gene. The CDR3 totals 13 residues. V was cut by 5 bases and J by 3 bases, with 8 bases left in between. Here the CDR3 reads CASSPVVNQPQHF. CDR3 in DNA: TGTGCCAGCAGTCCAGTGGTCAATCAGCCCCAGCATTTT.

V gene TRBV2 combines with J gene TRBJ2-7; 13 bases match TRBD2. The junction had 5 bases not matched to a gene; V was cut back by 6 bases and J by 6 bases. CDR1 SNHLY and CDR2 FYNNEI come from the germline V gene. This CDR3 has 14 residues. CDR3 region: CASRGTSGTFEQYF. For the CDR3, the DNA is TGTGCCAGCAGAGGGACTAGCGGGACTTTCGAGCAGTACTTC.

V usage is TRBV29-1 and J usage is TRBJ2-5; tentative D call: TRBD1 (5 bases). Germline values: CDR1 SQVTM, CDR2 ANQGSEA. There are 11 residues in the CDR3. V gave up 4 bases and J gave up 5 bases, with 8 bases separating them. The CDR3 loop is CSVGQTETQYF. CDR3 bases: TGCAGCGTTGGACAGACCGAGACCCAGTACTTC.

In this sample, this clone turned up once. The chain joins TRBV5-4 to TRBJ2-3; unclear D gene. Germline V gives CDR1 SGHNT, CDR2 YYREEE (reference sequence). CDR3 size: 12 residues. Trimming removed 1 base from V and 0 bases from J, with 0 bases in between. The CDR3 DNA follows: TGTGCCAGCAGCTTGAGCACAGATACGCAGTATTTT. Amino acids: CASSLSTDTQYF. The full variable domain, in which reference TRBV5-4 and TRBJ2-3 provide the parts outside the CDR3, is ETGVTQSPTHLIKTRGQQVTLRCSSQSGHNTVSWYQQALGQGPQFIFQYYREEENGRGNFPPRFSGLQFPNYSSELNVNALELDDSALYLCASSLSTDTQYFGPGTRLTVL.

This chain links TRBV30 with TRBJ2-3; possibly TRBD1 or TRBD2 for D (7 bases each). V was cut by 7 bases and J by 5 bases, with 22 bases left in between. The CDR3 has 15 residues. Germline V gene sequence: CDR1 GTSNPN, CDR2 SVGIG (reference sequence). CDR3 sequence: CALTGTAGGEDTQYF. DNA of the CDR3: TGTGCCTTAACCGGGACAGCTGGGGGGGAAGATACGCAGTATTTT.

This clone occurred once. V usage is TRBV7-9 and J usage is TRBJ2-6; maybe TRBD1 (6 bases). Germline CDR1 reads SEHNR; CDR2 reads FQNEAQ (reference sequence). Trimming took off 3 bases at V and 2 bases at J, with 8 bases between the two ends. The CDR3 runs to 15 residues. CDR3 loop: CASSLNRAGANVLTF. CDR3 nucleotides: TGTGCCAGCAGCTTGAACAGGGCTGGGGCCAACGTCCTGACTTTC.

This clone was seen more than once but under ten times. This chain connects TRBV4-2 to TRBJ2-1, with 14 bases that match TRBD2. Trimming cost V 4 bases and J 8 bases; bases outside gene matches: 4. Germline CDR1 LGHNA, CDR2 YNFKEQ. This CDR3 contains 15 residues. In DNA form, the CDR3 reads TGTGCCAGCAGCCGCGGGACTAGCGGGAGTGATGAGCAGTTCTTC. Translated: CASSRGTSGSDEQFF.

The J gene is TRBJ2-5, the V gene TRBV29-1, with D possibly being TRBD2 (6 bases). Trimming stripped 4 bases from V and 5 bases from J, with 11 bases between. Germline CDR1 reads SQVTM; CDR2 reads ANQGSEA. This CDR3 has 12 residues. CDR3 sequence reads: CSVGDWKETQYF. DNA of the CDR3: TGCAGCGTTGGGGACTGGAAGGAGACCCAGTACTTC.

The gene calls are TRBV30 and TRBJ1-2; TRBD1 might be the D (5 bases). CDR3 size: 13 residues. Trimming left V 0 bases short and J 7 bases short, with 12 bases between. Germline V lookup: CDR1 GTSNPN, CDR2 SVGIG (reference sequence). DNA of the CDR3: TGTGCCTGGAGTGTGCAGGGTCTTACTGGCTACACCTTC. Protein sequence: CAWSVQGLTGYTF.

The V and J genes are TRBV5-1 and TRBJ2-6, with D possibly TRBD1 on 6 matching bases. V was cut by 3 bases and J by 0 bases, with 16 bases left in between. Germline CDR1 is SGHRS and CDR2 is YFSETQ. CDR3 length equals 18 residues. DNA for the CDR3: TGCGCCAGCAGCTCGGTACAACAGGGTAGCTCTGGGGCCAACGTCCTGACTTTC. It encodes CASSSVQQGSSGANVLTF.

The chain is built from TRBV30 and TRBJ2-6; possible D gene TRBD2, 5 bases. This CDR3 is 15 amino acids long. Trimming removed 0 bases at V and 3 bases at J, with 9 bases between. The germline V gene encodes CDR1 GTSNPN and CDR2 SVGIG (reference sequence). The CDR3 nucleotides read TGTGCCTGGAGTGTACCCGGGGTTGGGGCCAACGTCCTGACTTTC. Protein: CAWSVPGVGANVLTF.